This T cell receptor (beta chain) was recovered during a study of blood T cells in healthy people across ages. Using a J-beta primer mix together with a sample-barcoded 5' primer, a second PCR was run for about 7 to 12 cycles. TCRdb fed the 5' RACE reads into MiXCR, producing one record per CDR3 protein. Of about 1.8 million distinct CDR3 sequences listed, less than 50% are singletons. The junction had 10 bases not matched to a gene; V was cut back by 7 bases and J by 6 bases. The CDR3 has 15 residues. Per the germline V gene, CDR1 is SGHTA and CDR2 is FQGNSA. Specimen: blood. The chain couples TRBV7-2 to TRBJ2-1; the match to TRBD2 covers 9 bases. The source of this sequence is a woman aged 40 to 50 in good health. The CDR3 is CASTWGRGGTNEQFF. The CDR3 coding sequence is TGTGCCAGCACCTGGGGGCGGGGGGGCACCAATGAGCAGTTCTTC.